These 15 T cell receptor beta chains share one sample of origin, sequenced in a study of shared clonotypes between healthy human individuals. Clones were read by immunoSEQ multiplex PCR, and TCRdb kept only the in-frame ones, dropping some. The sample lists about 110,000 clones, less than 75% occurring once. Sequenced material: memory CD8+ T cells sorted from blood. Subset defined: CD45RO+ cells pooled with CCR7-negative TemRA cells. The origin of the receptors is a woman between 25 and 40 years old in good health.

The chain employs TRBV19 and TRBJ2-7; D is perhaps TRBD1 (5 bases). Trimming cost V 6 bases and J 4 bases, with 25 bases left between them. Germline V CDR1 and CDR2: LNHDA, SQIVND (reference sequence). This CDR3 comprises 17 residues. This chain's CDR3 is CASSHNPTRRVLYEQYF. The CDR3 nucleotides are TGTGCCAGTAGCCACAATCCCACCCGCAGGGTTCTATACGAGCAGTACTTC.

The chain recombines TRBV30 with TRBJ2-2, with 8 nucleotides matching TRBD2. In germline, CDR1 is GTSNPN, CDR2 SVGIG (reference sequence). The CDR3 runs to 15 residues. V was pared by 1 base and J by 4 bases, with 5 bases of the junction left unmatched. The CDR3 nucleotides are TGTGCCTGGAGTGCAGCGGGAGAGATCACCGGGGAGCTGTTTTTT. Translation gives CAWSAAGEITGELFF.

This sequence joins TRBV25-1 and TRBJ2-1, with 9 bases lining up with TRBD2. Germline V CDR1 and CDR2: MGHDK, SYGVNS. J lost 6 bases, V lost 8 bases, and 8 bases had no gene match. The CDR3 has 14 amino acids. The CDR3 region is CASGAGGASNEQFF. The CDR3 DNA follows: TGTGCCAGCGGCGCGGGAGGGGCTAGCAATGAGCAGTTCTTC.

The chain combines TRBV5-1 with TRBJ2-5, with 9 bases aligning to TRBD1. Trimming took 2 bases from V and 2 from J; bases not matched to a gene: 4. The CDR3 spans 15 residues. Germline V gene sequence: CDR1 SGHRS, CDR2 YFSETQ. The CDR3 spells CASSFGTGWQETQYF. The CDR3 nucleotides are TGCGCCAGCAGCTTCGGGACAGGGTGGCAAGAGACCCAGTACTTC.

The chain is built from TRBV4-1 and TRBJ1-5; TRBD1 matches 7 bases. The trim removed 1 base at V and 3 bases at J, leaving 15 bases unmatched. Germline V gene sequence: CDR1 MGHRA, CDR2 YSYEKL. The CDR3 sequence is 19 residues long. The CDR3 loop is CASSQVLRRATGPNQPQHF. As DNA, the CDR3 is TGCGCCAGCAGCCAAGTTCTACGACGCGCGACAGGGCCCAATCAGCCCCAGCATTTT.

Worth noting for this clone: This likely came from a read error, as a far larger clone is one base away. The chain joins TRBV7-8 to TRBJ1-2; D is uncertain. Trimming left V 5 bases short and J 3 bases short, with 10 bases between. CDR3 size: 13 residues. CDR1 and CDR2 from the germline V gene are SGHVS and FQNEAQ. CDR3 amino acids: CASSQGGDYGYTF. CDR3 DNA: TGTGCCAGCAGCCAAGGCGGGGACTATGGCTACACCTTC.

CDR3 region: CASRNRDSPHYGYTF. The DNA of the CDR3 is TGTGCCAGCAGAAACCGGGACAGCCCTCACTATGGCTACACCTTC. The chain has TRBV6-5 and TRBJ1-2, with 7 bases aligning to TRBD1. Trimming removed 6 bases from V and 3 bases from J; junction bases left unmatched: 10. In germline, CDR1 is MNHEY, CDR2 SVGAGI. The CDR3 has 15 residues.

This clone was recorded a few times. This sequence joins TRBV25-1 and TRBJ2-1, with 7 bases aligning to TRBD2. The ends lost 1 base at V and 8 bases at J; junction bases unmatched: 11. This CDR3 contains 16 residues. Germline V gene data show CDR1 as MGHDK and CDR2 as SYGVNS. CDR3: CASSESTSWALDEQFF. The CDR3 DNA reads TGTGCCAGCAGTGAATCGACTAGCTGGGCCCTGGATGAGCAGTTCTTC.

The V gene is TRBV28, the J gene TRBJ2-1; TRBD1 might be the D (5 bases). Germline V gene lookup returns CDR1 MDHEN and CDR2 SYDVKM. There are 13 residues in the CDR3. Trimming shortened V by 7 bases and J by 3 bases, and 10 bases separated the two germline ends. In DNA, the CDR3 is TGTGCCAGCACCCTGGGGCGCTACAATGAGCAGTTCTTC. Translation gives CASTLGRYNEQFF.

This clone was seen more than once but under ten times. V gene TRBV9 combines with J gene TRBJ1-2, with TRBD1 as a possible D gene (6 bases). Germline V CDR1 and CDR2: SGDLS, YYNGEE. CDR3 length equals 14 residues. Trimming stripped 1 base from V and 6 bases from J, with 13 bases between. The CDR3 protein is CASSVSWGADGYTF. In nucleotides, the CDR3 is TGTGCCAGCAGCGTAAGTTGGGGGGCAGATGGCTACACCTTC.

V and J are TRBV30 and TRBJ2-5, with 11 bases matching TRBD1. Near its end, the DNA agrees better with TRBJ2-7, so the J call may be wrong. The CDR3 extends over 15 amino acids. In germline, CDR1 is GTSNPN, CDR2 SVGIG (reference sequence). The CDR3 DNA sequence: TGTGCCTGGACCTTAGGACAGGGGGCGTCTTACGAGCAGTACTTC. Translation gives CAWTLGQGASYEQYF.

This chain's CDR3 is CASSFLGEQFF. The CDR3 bases are TGTGCCAGCAGCTTTCTTGGTGAGCAGTTCTTC. The chain uses TRBV5-4 and TRBJ2-1; D remains ambiguous. The CDR3 loop spans 11 amino acids. Germline values: CDR1 SGHNT, CDR2 YYREEE (reference sequence). V lost 2 bases, J lost 9 bases, and 6 bases lay in between. The complete variable domain, with remaining parts taken from reference TRBV5-4 and TRBJ2-1, reads ETGVTQSPTHLIKTRGQQVTLRCSSQSGHNTVSWYQQALGQGPQFIFQYYREEENGRGNFPPRFSGLQFPNYSSELNVNALELDDSALYLCASSFLGEQFFGPGTRLTVL.

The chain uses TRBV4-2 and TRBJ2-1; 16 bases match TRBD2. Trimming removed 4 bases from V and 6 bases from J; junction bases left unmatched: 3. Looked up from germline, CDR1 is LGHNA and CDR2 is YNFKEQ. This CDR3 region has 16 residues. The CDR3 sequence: CASSLGTSGRGNEQFF. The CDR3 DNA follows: TGTGCCAGCAGCCTCGGGACTAGCGGGAGGGGCAATGAGCAGTTCTTC.

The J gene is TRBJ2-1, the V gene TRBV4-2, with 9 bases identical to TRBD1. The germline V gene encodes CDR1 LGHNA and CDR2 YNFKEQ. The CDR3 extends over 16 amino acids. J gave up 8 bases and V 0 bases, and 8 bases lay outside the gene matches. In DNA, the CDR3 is TGTGCCAGCAGCCAAGATCGCGGGACAGGGACCGATGAGCAGTTCTTC. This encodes CASSQDRGTGTDEQFF.

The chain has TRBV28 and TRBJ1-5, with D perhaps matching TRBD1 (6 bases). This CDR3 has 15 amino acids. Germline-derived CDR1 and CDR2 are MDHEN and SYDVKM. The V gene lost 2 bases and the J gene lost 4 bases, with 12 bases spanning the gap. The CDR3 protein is CASSLAGARNQPQHF. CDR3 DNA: TGTGCCAGCAGTTTAGCGGGGGCGCGGAATCAGCCCCAGCATTTT.